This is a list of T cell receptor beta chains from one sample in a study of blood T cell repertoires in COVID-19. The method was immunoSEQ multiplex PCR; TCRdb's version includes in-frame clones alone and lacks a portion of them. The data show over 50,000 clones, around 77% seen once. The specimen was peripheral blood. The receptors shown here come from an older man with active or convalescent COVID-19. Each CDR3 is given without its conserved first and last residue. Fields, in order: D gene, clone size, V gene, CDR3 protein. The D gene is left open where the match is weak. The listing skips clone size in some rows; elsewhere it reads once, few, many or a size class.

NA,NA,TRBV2,ASTRNNEQF
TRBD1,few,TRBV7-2,ASSRTGEARRGYT
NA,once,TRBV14,ASSQDLGAQY
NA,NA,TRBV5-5,ASSLAVQLIYGYT
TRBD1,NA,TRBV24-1,ATSDFGTGYTGGYT
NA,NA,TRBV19,ASSISSRPPSYNEQF
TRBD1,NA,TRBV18,ASTSGTGRREQY
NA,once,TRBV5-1,ASSFMPGVMHDTYEQY
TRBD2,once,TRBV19,ASSPRYKREDTQY
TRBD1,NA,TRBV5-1,ASSLVGTANSPLH
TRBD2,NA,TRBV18,ASSGGAFYEQY
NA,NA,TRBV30,AWSVFARETQY
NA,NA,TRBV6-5,ASRLGQFSGNTIY
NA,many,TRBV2,ASIWQVHTNTEAF
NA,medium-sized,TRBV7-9,ASSLAGAEAF
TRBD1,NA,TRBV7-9,ASSRGQGVAPLH
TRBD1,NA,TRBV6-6,ASRLGQGVYGYT
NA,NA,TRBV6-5,AFRRDRGDYNEQF
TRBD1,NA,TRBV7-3,ASSFDAGGAGYEQY
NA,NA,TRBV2,ASSDALSYEQY
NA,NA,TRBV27,ASSLRQSNYGYT
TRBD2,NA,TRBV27,ASRTRGEGSHEQY
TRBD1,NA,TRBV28,ASRYRDRNLGYT
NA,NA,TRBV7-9,ASSLSPGEETQY
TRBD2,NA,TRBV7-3,ASSSTSGRSIRDEQF
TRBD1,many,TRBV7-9,ASSPDRGRGGQF
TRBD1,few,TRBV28,ATEDGQGLFYGYT
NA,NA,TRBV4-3,ASSQERFRGNNEQF
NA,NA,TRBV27,ASSLEGTSSYNEQF
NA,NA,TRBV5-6,ASSLVGVRNYGYT
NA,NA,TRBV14,ASSRDRASSGNTIY
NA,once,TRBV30,AWSIQGLEAF
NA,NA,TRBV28,ASSLTGDSTDTQY
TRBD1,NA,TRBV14,ASSQHTQGDRLTISNQPQH
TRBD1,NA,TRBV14,ASSQGYRGLGANVLT
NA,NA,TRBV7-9,ASSSAMLGEKLF
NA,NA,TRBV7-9,ASSPRAGAAYEQY
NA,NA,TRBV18,ASSPRQEETQY
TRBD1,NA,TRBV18,ASSVTGSSYEQY
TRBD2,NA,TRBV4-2,ASSLSLAGGEKTKNIQY
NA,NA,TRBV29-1,SVEELRETQY
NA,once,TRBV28,ASSLYPSGDTQY
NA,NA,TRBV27,ASTFQGTDTQY
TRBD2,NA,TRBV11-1,ASSFTGGETQY
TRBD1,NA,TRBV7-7,ASSRDRGTGELF
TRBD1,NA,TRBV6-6,ASTRTGLNIQY
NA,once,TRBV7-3,ASSSRFGNEQF
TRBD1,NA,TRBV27,ASSLRGGRDRGGNEQF
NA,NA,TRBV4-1,ASSQYEGLRVLDNEQF
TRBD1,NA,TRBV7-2,ASSPTGQASSYEQY
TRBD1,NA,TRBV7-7,ASSPGQGAYEQY
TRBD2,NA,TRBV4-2,ASNNGGGAVDTQY
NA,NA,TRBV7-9,ASSLSVGNYGYT